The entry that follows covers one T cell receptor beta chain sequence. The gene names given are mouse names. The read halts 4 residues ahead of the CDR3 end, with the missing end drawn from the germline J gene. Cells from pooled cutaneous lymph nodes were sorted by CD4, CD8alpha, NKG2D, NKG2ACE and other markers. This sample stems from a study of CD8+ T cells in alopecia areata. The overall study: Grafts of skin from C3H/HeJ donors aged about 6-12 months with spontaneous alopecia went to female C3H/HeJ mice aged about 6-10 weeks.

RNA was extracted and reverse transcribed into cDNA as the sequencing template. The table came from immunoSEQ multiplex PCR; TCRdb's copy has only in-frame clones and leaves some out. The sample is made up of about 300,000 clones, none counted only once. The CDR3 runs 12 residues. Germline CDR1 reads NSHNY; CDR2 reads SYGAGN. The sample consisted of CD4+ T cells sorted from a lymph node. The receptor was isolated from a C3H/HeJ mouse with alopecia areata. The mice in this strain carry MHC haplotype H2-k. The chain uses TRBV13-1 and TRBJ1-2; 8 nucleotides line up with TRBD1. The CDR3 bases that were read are TGTGCCAGCAGTGGGACAGGGTTC. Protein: CASSGTGF. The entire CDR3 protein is CASSGTGFDYTF.